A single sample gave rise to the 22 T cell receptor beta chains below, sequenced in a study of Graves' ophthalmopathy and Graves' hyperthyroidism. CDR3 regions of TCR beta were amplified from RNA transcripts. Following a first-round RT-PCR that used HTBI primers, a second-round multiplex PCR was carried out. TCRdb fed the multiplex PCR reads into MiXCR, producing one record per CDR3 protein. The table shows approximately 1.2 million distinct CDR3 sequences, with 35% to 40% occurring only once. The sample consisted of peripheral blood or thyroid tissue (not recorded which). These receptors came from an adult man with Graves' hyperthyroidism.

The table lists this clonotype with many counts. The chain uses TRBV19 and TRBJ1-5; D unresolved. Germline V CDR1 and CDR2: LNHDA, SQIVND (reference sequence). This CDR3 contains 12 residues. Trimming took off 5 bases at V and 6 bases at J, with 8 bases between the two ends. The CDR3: CASSRASQPQHF. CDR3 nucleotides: TGTGCCAGTAGTCGGGCCAGTCAGCCCCAGCATTTT.

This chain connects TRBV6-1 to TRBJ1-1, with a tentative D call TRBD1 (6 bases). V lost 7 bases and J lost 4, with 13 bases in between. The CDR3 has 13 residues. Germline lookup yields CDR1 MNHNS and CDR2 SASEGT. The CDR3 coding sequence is TGTGCCAGCACGTCGGGGGCGGGCACTGAAGCTTTCTTT. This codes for CASTSGAGTEAFF.

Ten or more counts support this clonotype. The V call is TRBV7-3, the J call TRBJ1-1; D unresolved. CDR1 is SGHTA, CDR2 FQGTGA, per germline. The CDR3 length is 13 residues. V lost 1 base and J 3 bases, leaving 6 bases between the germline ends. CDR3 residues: CASSLIEYTEAFF. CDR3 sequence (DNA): TGTGCCAGCAGCTTAATAGAGTACACTGAAGCTTTCTTT. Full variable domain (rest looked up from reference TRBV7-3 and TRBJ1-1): GAGVSQTPSNKVTEKGKYVELRCDPISGHTALYWYRQSLGQGPEFLIYFQGTGAADDSGLPNDRFFAVRPEGSVSTLKIQRTERGDSAVYLCASSLIEYTEAFFGQGTRLTVV.

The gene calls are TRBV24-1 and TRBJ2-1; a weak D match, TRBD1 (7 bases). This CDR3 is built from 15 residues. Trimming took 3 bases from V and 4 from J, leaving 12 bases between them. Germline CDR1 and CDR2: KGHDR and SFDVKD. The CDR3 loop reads CATSDRAGGYNEQFF. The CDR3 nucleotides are TGTGCCACCAGTGATCGGGCAGGGGGGTACAATGAGCAGTTCTTC.

The CDR3 nucleotides are TGTGCCAGCAGACTGGGGACTTTTGGAAACACCATATATTTT. This encodes CASRLGTFGNTIYF. The chain is built from TRBV7-8 and TRBJ1-3; a possible D gene is TRBD1 (5 bases). The CDR3 covers 14 residues. Trimming cost V 6 bases and J 3 bases, with 12 bases left between them. Germline CDR1 reads SGHVS; CDR2 reads FQNEAQ.

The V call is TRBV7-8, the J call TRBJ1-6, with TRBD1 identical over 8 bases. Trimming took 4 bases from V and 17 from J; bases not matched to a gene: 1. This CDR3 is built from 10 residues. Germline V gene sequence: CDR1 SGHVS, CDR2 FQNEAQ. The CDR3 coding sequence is TGTGCCAGCAGCTCGGACAGGGTCCACTTT. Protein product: CASSSDRVHF.

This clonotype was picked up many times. CDR3 amino acids: CASSLGQGPETQYF. In DNA form, the CDR3 reads TGTGCCAGCAGCCTCGGGCAGGGGCCAGAGACCCAGTACTTC. The chain has TRBV7-9 and TRBJ2-5, with D perhaps matching TRBD1 (6 bases). V lost 5 bases and J lost 4, with 14 bases in between. The CDR3 extends over 14 amino acids. Germline loops: CDR1 SEHNR, CDR2 FQNEAQ (reference sequence).

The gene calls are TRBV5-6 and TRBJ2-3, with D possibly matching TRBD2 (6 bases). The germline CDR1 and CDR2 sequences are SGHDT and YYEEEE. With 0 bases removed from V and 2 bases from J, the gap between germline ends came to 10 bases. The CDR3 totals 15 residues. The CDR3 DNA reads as TGTGCCAGCAGCTTGGCTAGCGTTTACACAGATACGCAGTATTTT. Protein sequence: CASSLASVYTDTQYF.

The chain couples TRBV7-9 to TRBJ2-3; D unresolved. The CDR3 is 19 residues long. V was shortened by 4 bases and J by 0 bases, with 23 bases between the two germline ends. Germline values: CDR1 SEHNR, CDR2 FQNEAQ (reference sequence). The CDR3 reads CASSSWTIVDTASTDTQYF. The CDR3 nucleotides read TGTGCCAGCAGCTCCTGGACGATTGTCGATACGGCTAGCACAGATACGCAGTATTTT.

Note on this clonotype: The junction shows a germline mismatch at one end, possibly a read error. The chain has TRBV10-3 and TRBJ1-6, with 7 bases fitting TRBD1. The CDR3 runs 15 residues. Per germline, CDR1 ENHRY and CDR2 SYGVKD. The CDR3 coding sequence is TGTGCCAGCAGTTACTCAGGGGGGGGATATTCACCCCTCCACTTT. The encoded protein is CASSYSGGGYSPLHF.

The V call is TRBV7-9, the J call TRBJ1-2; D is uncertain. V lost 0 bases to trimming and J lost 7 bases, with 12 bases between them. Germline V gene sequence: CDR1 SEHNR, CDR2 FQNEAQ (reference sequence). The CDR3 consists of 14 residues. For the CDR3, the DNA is TGTGCCAGCAGCTTAGCGCTCGGGGAGGGTGGCTACACCTTC. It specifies CASSLALGEGGYTF.

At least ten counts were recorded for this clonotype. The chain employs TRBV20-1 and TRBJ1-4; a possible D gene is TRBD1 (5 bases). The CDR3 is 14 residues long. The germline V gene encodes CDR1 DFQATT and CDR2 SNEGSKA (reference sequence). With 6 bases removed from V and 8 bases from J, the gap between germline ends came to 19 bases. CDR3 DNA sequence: TGCAGTGCGTTCCAGGGAAACATTCGGGAAAAACTGTTTTTT. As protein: CSAFQGNIREKLFF.

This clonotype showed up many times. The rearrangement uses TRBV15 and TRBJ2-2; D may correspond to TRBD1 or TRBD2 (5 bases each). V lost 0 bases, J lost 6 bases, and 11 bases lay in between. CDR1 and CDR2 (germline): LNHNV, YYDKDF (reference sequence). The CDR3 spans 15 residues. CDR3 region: CATSRDQGGSGELFF. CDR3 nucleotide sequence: TGTGCCACCAGCAGAGATCAGGGCGGGTCCGGGGAGCTGTTTTTT.

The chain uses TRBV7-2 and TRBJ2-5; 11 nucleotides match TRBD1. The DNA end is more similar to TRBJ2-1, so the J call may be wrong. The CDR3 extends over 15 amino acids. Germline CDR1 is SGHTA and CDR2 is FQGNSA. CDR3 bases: TGTGCCAGCAGTTCCGGGACAGGGGGATACAATGAGCAGTTCTTC. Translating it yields CASSSGTGGYNEQFF.

The CDR3 bases are TGTGCCACCAGCAGCCCACGGGTCTCTGGGGCCAACGTCCTGACTTTC. Translation gives CATSSPRVSGANVLTF. The V and J genes are TRBV15 and TRBJ2-6; D not certain. Germline CDR1 LNHNV, CDR2 YYDKDF (reference sequence). CDR3 length: 16 residues. V lost 3 bases, J lost 0 bases, and 9 bases lay in between.

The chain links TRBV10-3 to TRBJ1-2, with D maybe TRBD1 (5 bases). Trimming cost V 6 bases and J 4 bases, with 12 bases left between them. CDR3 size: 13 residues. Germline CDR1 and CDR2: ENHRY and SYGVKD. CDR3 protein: CAISRDSLYGYTF. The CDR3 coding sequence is TGTGCCATCAGCAGAGACAGTCTCTATGGCTACACCTTC.

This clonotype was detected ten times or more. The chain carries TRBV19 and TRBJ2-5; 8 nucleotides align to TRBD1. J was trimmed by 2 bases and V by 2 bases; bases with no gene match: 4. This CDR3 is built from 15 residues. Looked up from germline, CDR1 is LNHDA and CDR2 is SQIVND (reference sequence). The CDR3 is CASSIRGQGQETQYF. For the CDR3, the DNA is TGTGCCAGTAGTATACGTGGACAGGGACAAGAGACCCAGTACTTC.

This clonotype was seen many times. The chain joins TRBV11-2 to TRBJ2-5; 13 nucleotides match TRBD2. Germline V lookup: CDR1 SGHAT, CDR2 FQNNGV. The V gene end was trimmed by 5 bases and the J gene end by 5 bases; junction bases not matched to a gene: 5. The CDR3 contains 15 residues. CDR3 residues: CASSIRTSGGETQYF. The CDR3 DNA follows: TGTGCCAGCAGCATAAGGACTAGCGGGGGTGAGACCCAGTACTTC.

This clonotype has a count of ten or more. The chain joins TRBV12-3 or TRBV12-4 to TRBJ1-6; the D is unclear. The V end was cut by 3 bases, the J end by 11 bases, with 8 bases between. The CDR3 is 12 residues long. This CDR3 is CASSFWAAPLHF. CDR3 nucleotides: TGTGCCAGCAGTTTTTGGGCGGCACCCCTCCACTTT.

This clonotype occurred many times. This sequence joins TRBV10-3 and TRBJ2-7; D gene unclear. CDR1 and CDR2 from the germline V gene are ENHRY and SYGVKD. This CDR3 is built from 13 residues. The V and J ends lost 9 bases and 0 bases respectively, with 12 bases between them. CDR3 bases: TGTGCCATTTATTTCCCCAACTCCTACGAGCAGTACTTC. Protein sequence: CAIYFPNSYEQYF.

This CDR3 reads CASSELEGSLHF. For the CDR3, the DNA is TGTGCCAGCAGTGAATTGGAGGGTTCCCTCCACTTT. The chain uses TRBV2 and TRBJ1-6, with no clear D. Germline values: CDR1 SNHLY, CDR2 FYNNEI. The CDR3 length is 12 residues. V lost 2 bases and J 14 bases, leaving 10 bases between the germline ends.

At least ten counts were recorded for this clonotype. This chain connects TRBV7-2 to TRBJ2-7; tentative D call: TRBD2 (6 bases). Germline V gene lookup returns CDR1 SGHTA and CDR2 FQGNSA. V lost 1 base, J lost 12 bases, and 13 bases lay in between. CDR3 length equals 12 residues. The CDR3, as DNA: TGTGCCAGCAGCTTAGATGGCGGGGTTTCGTACTTC. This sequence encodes CASSLDGGVSYF.